Below, one TCR beta chain is given with its context. Its antigen is not known. TCRbeta library construction was performed incorporating unique molecular identifiers. TCRdb reanalysed the PCR reads using MiXCR and keeps one entry per CDR3 protein. The sample holds approximately 980,000 distinct CDR3 sequences, about 29% seen once. The source of the sample is a study of T-cell reconstitution after alpha-beta-depleted transplantation in children. The study's findings and limits: Where some patients showed high TCRbeta diversity at day 60, it came from recipient T cells and thymic progenitors that had survived. Alpha-beta T cells about two months after transplant reportedly derived from several hundred expanded graft clones. A year post-transplant, T-cell counts and diversity derived mostly from newly produced T cells.

Germline V gives CDR1 MNHEY, CDR2 SMNVEV (reference sequence). V was pared by 0 bases and J by 3 bases, with 4 bases of the junction left unmatched. This CDR3 region has 16 residues. The sample in question was PBMCs, mostly from graft donor cells, obtained 360 days after TCRalphabeta/CD19-depleted stem cell transplant. The J gene is TRBJ2-3, the V gene TRBV27; 9 nucleotides line up with TRBD1. This sequence originates from a boy in the first two years of life who had a stem cell transplant for SCID, so the T cells may come from the graft donor. CDR3 protein: CASSLSQGAKTDTQYF. For the CDR3, the DNA is TGTGCCAGCAGTTTATCACAGGGGGCTAAAACAGATACGCAGTATTTT.